This T cell receptor beta chain emerged from a study of blood T cell repertoires in COVID-19. Assay: immunoSEQ multiplex PCR; the TCRdb copy retains only in-frame clones and omits some. The sample comprises 200,000 to 250,000 clones, roughly 94% of which are singletons, and around 1.2% rests with the top ten. The TCR sequence derives from a man aged 30-40 years with acute or convalescent COVID-19. The specimen was peripheral blood.

CDR3 sequence (DNA): TGTGCCAGCAGTTTGTACTACGAGCAGTACTTC. It yields the protein CASSLYYEQYF. The chain employs TRBV28 and TRBJ2-7, with D unclear. Trimming left V 3 bases short and J 3 bases short, with 3 bases between. CDR1 is MDHEN, CDR2 SYDVKM, per germline. The CDR3 consists of 11 residues.